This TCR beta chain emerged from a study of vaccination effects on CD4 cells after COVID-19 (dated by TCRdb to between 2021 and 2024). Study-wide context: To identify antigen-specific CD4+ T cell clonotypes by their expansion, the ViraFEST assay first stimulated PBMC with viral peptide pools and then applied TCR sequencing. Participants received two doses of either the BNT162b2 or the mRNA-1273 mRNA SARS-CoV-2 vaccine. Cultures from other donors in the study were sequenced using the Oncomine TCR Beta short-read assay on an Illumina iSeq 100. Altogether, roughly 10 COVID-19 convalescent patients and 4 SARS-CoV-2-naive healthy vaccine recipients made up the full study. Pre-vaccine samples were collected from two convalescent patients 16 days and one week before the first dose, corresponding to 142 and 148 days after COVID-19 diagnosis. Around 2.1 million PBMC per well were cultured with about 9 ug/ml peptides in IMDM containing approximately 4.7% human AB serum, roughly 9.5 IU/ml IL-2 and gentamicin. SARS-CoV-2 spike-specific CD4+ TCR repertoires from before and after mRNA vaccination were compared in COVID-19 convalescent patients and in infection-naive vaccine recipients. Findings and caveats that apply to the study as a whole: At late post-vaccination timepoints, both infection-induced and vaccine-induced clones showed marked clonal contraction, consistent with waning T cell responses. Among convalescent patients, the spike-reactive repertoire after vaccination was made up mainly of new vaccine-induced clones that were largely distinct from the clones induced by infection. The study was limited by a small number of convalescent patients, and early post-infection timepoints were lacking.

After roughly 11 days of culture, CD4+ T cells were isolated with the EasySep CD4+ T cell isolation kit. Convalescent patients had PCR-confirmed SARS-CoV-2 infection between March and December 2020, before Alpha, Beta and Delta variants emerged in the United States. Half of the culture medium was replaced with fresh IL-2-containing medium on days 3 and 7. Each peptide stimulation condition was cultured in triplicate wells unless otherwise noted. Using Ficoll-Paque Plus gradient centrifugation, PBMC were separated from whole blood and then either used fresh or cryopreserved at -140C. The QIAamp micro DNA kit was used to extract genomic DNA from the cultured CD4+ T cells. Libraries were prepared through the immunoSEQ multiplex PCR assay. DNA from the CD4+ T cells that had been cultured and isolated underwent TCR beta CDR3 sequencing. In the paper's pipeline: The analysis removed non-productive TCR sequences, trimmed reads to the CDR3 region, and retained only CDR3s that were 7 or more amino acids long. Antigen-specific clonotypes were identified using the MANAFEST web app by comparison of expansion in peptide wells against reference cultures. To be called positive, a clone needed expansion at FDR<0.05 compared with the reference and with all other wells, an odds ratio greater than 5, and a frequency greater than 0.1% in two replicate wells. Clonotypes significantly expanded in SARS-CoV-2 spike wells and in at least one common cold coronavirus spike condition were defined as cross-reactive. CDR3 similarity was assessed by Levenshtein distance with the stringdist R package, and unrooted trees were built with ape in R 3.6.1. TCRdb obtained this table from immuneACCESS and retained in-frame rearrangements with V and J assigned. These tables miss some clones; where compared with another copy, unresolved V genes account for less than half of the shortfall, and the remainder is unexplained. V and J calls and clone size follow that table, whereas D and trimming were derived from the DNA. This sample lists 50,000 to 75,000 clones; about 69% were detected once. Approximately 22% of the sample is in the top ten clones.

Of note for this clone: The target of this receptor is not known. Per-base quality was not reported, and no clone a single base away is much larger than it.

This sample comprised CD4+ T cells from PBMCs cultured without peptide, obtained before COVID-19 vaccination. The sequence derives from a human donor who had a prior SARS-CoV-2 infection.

The DNA is as follows: TGTGCCAGCAGCTTACAGGGGTTTGCAATTCCTTTCTTT. Translated, this is CASSLQGFAIPFF. Rearrangement joined TRBV11-3 to TRBJ1-1, with a tentative D gene TRBD1 over 6 matching bases. V sheds 2 bases and J sheds 12 bases, leaving 16 bases between their ends. From a lookup of the germline V gene, CDR1 and CDR2 are SGHNT and YENEEA. Including the terminal cysteine and phenylalanine, the CDR3 comprises 13 residues. The kept DNA is CDR3 alone, 39 bases in frame from the first base.